The 18 T cell receptor beta chains below were found in one sample sequenced in a study of T cell repertoires in cytomegalovirus infection. TCRdb analysed the reads with MiXCR anew, one entry per CDR3 protein. Of roughly 120,000 distinct CDR3 sequences detected, 30% to 35% appear once; the ten largest clones hold approximately 41%. The antigens for these receptors are not known. Sequenced material: CD8+ T cells from cultured PBMCs, taken from culture after CMV antigen stimulation. The receptors were sampled from a human donor in good health (CMV status not recorded). Some clones in this sample may be carry-over from other donors' samples.

The rearrangement joins TRBV6-5 to TRBJ2-2, with D unresolved. Trimming took off 2 bases at V and 4 bases at J, with 8 bases between the two ends. CDR3 length: 14 residues. Germline V gene lookup returns CDR1 MNHEY and CDR2 SVGAGI. In nucleotides, the CDR3 is TGTGCCAGCAGTTACCTCTTGACCACCGGGGAGCTGTTTTTT. It codes for CASSYLLTTGELFF.

This clonotype has just a few counts. The rearrangement uses TRBV6-5 and TRBJ2-2, with 8 bases lining up with TRBD2. Trimming cost V 6 bases and J 2 bases; bases outside gene matches: 11. This CDR3 is built from 17 residues. CDR1 is MNHEY and CDR2 is SVGAGI in the germline V gene. CDR3 coding DNA: TGTGCCAGCAGACCCGGTGCGGGGGGATTCAACACCGGGGAGCTGTTTTTT. Its protein is CASRPGAGGFNTGELFF.

V is TRBV7-9 and J is TRBJ1-2; D gene ambiguous. The germline gives CDR1 SEHNR, CDR2 FQNEAQ (reference sequence). V was trimmed by 5 bases and J by 3 bases, leaving 10 bases between them. The CDR3 totals 13 residues. CDR3 nucleotide sequence: TGTGCCAGCAGCGCAGACGGGGACTATGGCTACACCTTC. Its protein product is CASSADGDYGYTF.

The chain combines TRBV20-1 with TRBJ2-7; possible D gene TRBD1, 5 bases. Trimming cost V 0 bases and J 4 bases, with 10 bases left between them. CDR3 length: 13 residues. Germline V gives CDR1 DFQATT, CDR2 SNEGSKA (reference sequence). The DNA for the CDR3 is TGCAGTGCTAGAGACAGGGCCTTTTACGAGCAGTACTTC. Encoded protein: CSARDRAFYEQYF.

This chain uses TRBV27 with TRBJ2-2; tentative D call: TRBD1 (6 bases). The CDR3 runs to 15 residues. V shed 3 bases and J shed 6 bases, with 14 bases lying between them. Per germline, CDR1 MNHEY and CDR2 SMNVEV (reference sequence). The CDR3 region is CASSLGAAIPGELFF. The DNA for the CDR3 is TGTGCCAGCAGTTTGGGGGCAGCAATACCCGGGGAGCTGTTTTTT.

The chain couples TRBV29-1 to TRBJ2-7, with TRBD2 as a possible D gene (6 bases). The germline V gene encodes CDR1 SQVTM and CDR2 ANQGSEA. The length of the CDR3 is 15 residues. V was clipped by 7 bases and J by 3 bases, with 22 bases between them. This chain's CDR3 is CSAGGGARSLYEQYF. The CDR3 DNA reads as TGCAGCGCCGGTGGAGGGGCCCGGAGCCTCTACGAGCAGTACTTC.

The chain uses TRBV7-9 and TRBJ2-3; 11 bases line up with TRBD2. The CDR3 runs 17 residues. Germline assignment: CDR1 SEHNR and CDR2 FQNEAQ (reference sequence). V lost 0 bases to trimming and J lost 3 bases; unmatched junction nucleotides: 5. The CDR3 is CASSLAESSGGTDTQYF. The CDR3 nucleotides read TGTGCCAGCAGCTTAGCGGAATCTAGCGGGGGGACAGATACGCAGTATTTT.

This clonotype showed up just a few times. The chain has TRBV12-5 and TRBJ1-3; D is unclear. With 5 bases removed from V and 2 bases from J, the gap between germline ends came to 13 bases. The CDR3 is 15 residues long. CDR1 is LGHNT, CDR2 FRNRAP, per germline. The CDR3 bases are TGTGCTAGTGGTCAGAAGGGCTGGACTGGAAACACCATATATTTT. Translating it yields CASGQKGWTGNTIYF.

This clonotype turned up a few times. An end of the junction differs from the germline gene, which may be a read error. The chain combines TRBV7-6 with TRBJ2-5; 8 bases fit TRBD2. Germline lookup yields CDR1 SGHVS and CDR2 FNYEAQ. This CDR3 has 14 residues. CDR3 nucleotide sequence: TGTGCTAGCAGCTTCGCGGGGGGCCAAGAGACCCAGTACTTC. Protein: CASSFAGGQETQYF.

This clonotype was picked up many times. V is TRBV14 and J is TRBJ1-1; possible D gene TRBD1, 5 bases. Germline CDR1 and CDR2: SGHDN and FVKESK. The V end lost 8 bases, the J end lost 0 bases, and 19 bases lay between the germline ends. This CDR3 spans 16 amino acids. Here the CDR3 DNA reads TGTGCCAGCCAAATGCCGGGGCCAGCTATGAACACTGAAGCTTTCTTT. Amino acid sequence: CASQMPGPAMNTEAFF.

This clonotype was found a few times. V gene TRBV6-2 or TRBV6-3 combines with J gene TRBJ2-1, with D possibly matching TRBD2 (6 bases). The germline gives CDR1 MNHEY, CDR2 SVGEGT. The length of the CDR3 is 12 residues. The DNA of the CDR3 is TGTGCGCTGCGGGGCGACAACAATGAGCAGTTCTTC. Its translation: CALRGDNNEQFF.

J is TRBJ1-1 and V is TRBV5-1, with unresolved D. The CDR3 has 16 residues. The ends were cut back, 0 bases at V and 4 bases at J, with 16 bases in the middle. The germline V gene has CDR1 SGHRS and CDR2 YFSETQ. For the CDR3, the DNA is TGCGCCAGCAGCTTGGACCTGTTCGGGGTCAGCACTGAAGCTTTCTTT. Translating gives CASSLDLFGVSTEAFF.

The gene calls are TRBV12-3 or TRBV12-4 and TRBJ2-1; TRBD2 is a possible D gene (5 bases). The CDR3 is 14 residues long. V gave up 8 bases and J gave up 2 bases, with 13 bases separating them. The CDR3 here is CASGMGGPYNEQFF. The CDR3 coding sequence is TGTGCCAGCGGGATGGGCGGGCCCTACAATGAGCAGTTCTTC.

This clonotype was picked up many times. The chain has TRBV6-5 and TRBJ2-7; 11 bases map to TRBD1. Germline CDR1 is MNHEY and CDR2 is SVGAGI. V shed 2 bases, J shed 1 base, and the junction held 4 bases outside the gene matches. This CDR3 contains 16 residues. CDR3 in amino acids: CASSYGGTGGSYEQYF. CDR3 nucleotides: TGTGCCAGCAGTTACGGAGGGACAGGGGGTTCCTACGAGCAGTACTTC.

This clonotype occurred many times. The V call is TRBV28, the J call TRBJ2-2; D call uncertain. Trimming stripped 3 bases from V and 1 base from J, with 9 bases between. The CDR3 totals 15 residues. CDR1 is MDHEN, CDR2 SYDVKM, per germline. CDR3 nucleotide sequence: TGTGCCAGCAGTTTGGCCTGGATGAACACCGGGGAGCTGTTTTTT. This codes for CASSLAWMNTGELFF.

This clonotype has more than one count but fewer than ten. V usage is TRBV11-2 and J usage is TRBJ2-3; D gene unclear. The length of the CDR3 is 13 residues. In germline, CDR1 is SGHAT, CDR2 FQNNGV. Between the trimmed V and J ends, which lost 1 base and 8 bases, there was a span of 10 bases. The CDR3 bases are TGTGCCAGCAGCTTAGGATTAATGGGTACGCAGTATTTT. This encodes CASSLGLMGTQYF. The full variable domain, completed using reference TRBV11-2 and TRBJ2-3, is EAGVAQSPRYKIIEKRQSVAFWCNPISGHATLYWYQQILGQGPKLLIQFQNNGVVDDSQLPKDRFSAERLKGVDSTLKIQPAKLEDSAVYLCASSLGLMGTQYFGPGTRLTVL.

The V gene is TRBV15, the J gene TRBJ2-7; TRBD1 agrees at 12 bases. The V gene's germline CDR1 is LNHNV and CDR2 YYDKDF (reference sequence). This CDR3 has 20 amino acids. V dropped 2 bases and J dropped 6; count of bases not matched to a gene: 20. In nucleotides, the CDR3 is TGTGCCACCAGCAGACAAACCGGGACAGGGGGCAGAAGTGGTAGGTTCGAGCAGTACTTC. This translates into CATSRQTGTGGRSGRFEQYF.

This clonotype was observed a few times. V is TRBV4-1 and J is TRBJ2-2; D is unclear. Germline loops: CDR1 MGHRA, CDR2 YSYEKL. The CDR3 covers 13 residues. V was pared by 6 bases and J by 6 bases, with 11 bases between. The CDR3 region has the DNA TGCGCCAGCAGTAAAGAGCTTCCCGGGGAGCTGTTTTTT. Amino acids: CASSKELPGELFF.